One sample yielded the 5 T cell receptor beta chains listed below, sequenced in a study of T cells expressing NK-cell markers. TCRdb re-called the 5' RACE reads and catalogs CDR3 proteins one per entry, DNA excluded. This table holds 140,000 to 150,000 distinct CDR3 sequences. Source material: blood T cells: a sorted CD56 or NKG2C T cell subset, CD4+ or CD8+ T cells, or bulk PBMC T cells (not recorded which). These receptor sequences come from a man between 18 and 35 years old in good health.

This chain joins TRBV11-2 and TRBJ1-2; there is no DNA to check the TCRdb D call of TRBD1. The CDR3 covers 15 residues. Germline loops: CDR1 SGHAT, CDR2 FQNNGV. The CDR3 here is CASSYSAPGPHGYTF. Using reference TRBV11-2 and TRBJ1-2 for the parts outside the CDR3, the full variable domain is EAGVAQSPRYKIIEKRQSVAFWCNPISGHATLYWYQQILGQGPKLLIQFQNNGVVDDSQLPKDRFSAERLKGVDSTLKIQPAKLEDSAVYLCASSYSAPGPHGYTFGSGTRLTVV.

The rearrangement links TRBV18 to TRBJ2-1; checking the TCRdb D call of TRBD1 is not possible without DNA. In germline, CDR1 is KGHSH, CDR2 LQKENI. This CDR3 is built from 16 residues. This CDR3 is CASSPTGTGLFIEQFF.

The V and J genes are TRBV7-6 and TRBJ2-2; there is no DNA to check the TCRdb D call of TRBD2. The CDR3 runs 18 residues. Germline CDR1 and CDR2: SGHVS and FNYEAQ. This chain's CDR3 is CASSPLVGVAGGPGELFF. Full variable domain (missing parts from reference TRBV7-6 and TRBJ2-2): GAGVSQSPRYKVTKRGQDVALRCDPISGHVSLYWYRQALGQGPEFLTYFNYEAQQDKSGLPNDRFSAERPEGSISTLTIQRTEQRDSAMYRCASSPLVGVAGGPGELFFGEGSRLTVL.

The rearrangement links TRBV4-1 to TRBJ2-5; TCRdb indicates TRBD2, and absent DNA this call remains unverified. The CDR3 loop spans 19 amino acids. The germline gives CDR1 MGHRA, CDR2 YSYEKL. The CDR3 sequence: CASSQDPFELAQEAETQYF.

The chain couples TRBV5-1 to TRBJ2-3; TCRdb indicates TRBD2, and absent DNA this call remains unverified. Germline assignment: CDR1 SGHRS and CDR2 YFSETQ. The CDR3 loop spans 18 amino acids. CDR3 region: CASSLGIGAAPSTDTQYF. Variable domain in full (rest from reference TRBV5-1 and TRBJ2-3): KAGVTQTPRYLIKTRGQQVTLSCSPISGHRSVSWYQQTPGQGLQFLFEYFSETQRNKGNFPGRFSGRQFSNSRSEMNVSTLELGDSALYLCASSLGIGAAPSTDTQYFGPGTRLTVL.